The sequence of this T cell receptor (beta chain) was determined in a study of breast tumors, draining lymph nodes, adjacent tissues. This clonotype was seen a single time. The antigen remains unidentified. Germline assignment: CDR1 SGDLS and CDR2 YYNGEE. V was pared by 2 bases and J by 7 bases, with 9 bases between. The CDR3 covers 13 residues. TCRdb re-called the multiplex PCR reads with MiXCR, one entry per CDR3 protein. Of roughly 80,000 distinct CDR3 sequences listed, 15% to 20% are singletons. Breast cancer patients provided tissue from their axillary draining lymph nodes. Study-wide findings and caveats: Luminal-like breast cancer showed significantly higher tumor–nontumor repertoire similarity than basal-like. Compared with lymph nodes, tumors were less diverse; compared with nontumor tissue, more.

The sequenced sample consisted of axillary lymph node tissue. This TCR was recovered from a female donor with breast cancer. Some clones in this sample may be carry-over from other donors' samples. The chain uses TRBV9 and TRBJ2-2; D unresolved. CDR3 nucleotides: TGTGCCAGCAGCGTCCTCGAGCACGGGGAGCTGTTTTTT. Protein: CASSVLEHGELFF.